The clone carrying this TCR beta chain was detected many times. Its cognate antigen is unknown. RNA transcripts yielded amplified TCR beta CDR3 regions. A set of HTBI primers served as the primers for a first-round RT-PCR of the TCR CDR3. In TCRdb, the multiplex PCR reads were re-called with MiXCR into one record per CDR3 protein. Altogether fewer than 900,000 distinct CDR3 sequences are present, around 20% being singletons, with the ten largest covering around 17%. The sample comes from a study of T cells in Graves' hyperthyroidism and ophthalmopathy. Study-wide results and limits: Blood also carried most thyroid clonotypes expanded above 0.001.

The CDR3 extends over 14 amino acids. Germline V lookup: CDR1 SGDLS, CDR2 YYNGEE. V was pared by 4 bases and J by 3 bases, with 13 bases between. Patients were excluded because of uncontrolled infection, other autoimmune disease, pregnancy or lactation. Diagnostic decisions used clinical symptoms, serum thyroxine and TRAb, thyroid ultrasound and orbital computed tomography. The chain joins TRBV9 to TRBJ1-1; D remains ambiguous. This clonotype was obtained from a woman in her 50s with Graves' hyperthyroidism that later progressed to Graves' ophthalmopathy. What was sequenced was blood. For the CDR3, the DNA is TGTGCCAGCAGCCCGTCAGACGGGGACACTGAAGCTTTCTTT. Its protein is CASSPSDGDTEAFF.